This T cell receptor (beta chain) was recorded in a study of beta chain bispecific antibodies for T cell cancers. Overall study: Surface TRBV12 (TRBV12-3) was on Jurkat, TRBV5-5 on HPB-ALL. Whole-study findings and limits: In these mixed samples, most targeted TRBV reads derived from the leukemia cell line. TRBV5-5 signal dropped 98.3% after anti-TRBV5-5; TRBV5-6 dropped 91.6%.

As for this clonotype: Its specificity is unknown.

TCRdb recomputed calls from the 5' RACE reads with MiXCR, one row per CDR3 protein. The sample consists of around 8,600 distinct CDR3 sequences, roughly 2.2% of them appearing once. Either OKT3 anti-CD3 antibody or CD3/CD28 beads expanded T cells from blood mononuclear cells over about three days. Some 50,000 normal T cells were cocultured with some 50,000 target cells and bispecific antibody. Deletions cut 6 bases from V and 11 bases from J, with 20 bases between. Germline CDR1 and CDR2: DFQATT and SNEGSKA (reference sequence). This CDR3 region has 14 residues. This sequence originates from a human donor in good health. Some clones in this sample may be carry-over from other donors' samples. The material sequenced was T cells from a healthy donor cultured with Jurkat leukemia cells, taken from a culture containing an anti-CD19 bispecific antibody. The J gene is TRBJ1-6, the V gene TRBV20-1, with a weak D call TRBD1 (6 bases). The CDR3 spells CSATQGRWGTPLHF. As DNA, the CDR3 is TGCAGTGCCACTCAGGGGCGGTGGGGGACACCCCTCCACTTT.